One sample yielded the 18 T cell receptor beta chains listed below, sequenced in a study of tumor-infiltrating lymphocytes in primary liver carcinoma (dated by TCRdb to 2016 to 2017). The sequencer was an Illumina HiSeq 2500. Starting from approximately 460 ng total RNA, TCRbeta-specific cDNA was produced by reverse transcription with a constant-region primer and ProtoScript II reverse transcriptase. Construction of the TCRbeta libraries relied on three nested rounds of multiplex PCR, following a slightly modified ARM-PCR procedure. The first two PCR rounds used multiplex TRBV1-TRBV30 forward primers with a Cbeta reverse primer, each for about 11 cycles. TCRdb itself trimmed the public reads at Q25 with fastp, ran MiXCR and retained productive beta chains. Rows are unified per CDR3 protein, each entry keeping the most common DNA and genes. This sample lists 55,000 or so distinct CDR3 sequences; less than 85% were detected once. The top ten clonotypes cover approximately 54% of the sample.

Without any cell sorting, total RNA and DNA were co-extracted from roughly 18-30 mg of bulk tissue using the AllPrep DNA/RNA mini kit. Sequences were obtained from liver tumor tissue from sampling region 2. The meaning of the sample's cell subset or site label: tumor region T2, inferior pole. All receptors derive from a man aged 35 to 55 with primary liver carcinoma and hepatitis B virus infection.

The CDR3 nucleotides read TGTGCCAGCAGCATAGGGGGGACTATCGAAGCTTTCTTT. Residues: CASSIGGTIEAFF. The V gene is TRBV6-6, the J gene TRBJ1-1; perhaps TRBD1 as D (6 bases). The germline V and J ends were trimmed by 6 bases and 8 bases, with 16 bases remaining between them. Germline V gene lookup returns CDR1 MNHNY and CDR2 SVGAGI (reference sequence). The CDR3 runs 13 residues.

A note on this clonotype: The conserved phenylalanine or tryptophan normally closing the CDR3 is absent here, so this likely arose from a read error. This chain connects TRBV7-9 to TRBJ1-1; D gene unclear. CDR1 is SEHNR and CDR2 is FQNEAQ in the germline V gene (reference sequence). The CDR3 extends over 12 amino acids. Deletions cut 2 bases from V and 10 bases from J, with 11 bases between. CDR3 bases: TGTGCCAGCAGCTTAAGTAGGGTGGGAGCTTTCTTG. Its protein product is CASSLSRVGAFL.

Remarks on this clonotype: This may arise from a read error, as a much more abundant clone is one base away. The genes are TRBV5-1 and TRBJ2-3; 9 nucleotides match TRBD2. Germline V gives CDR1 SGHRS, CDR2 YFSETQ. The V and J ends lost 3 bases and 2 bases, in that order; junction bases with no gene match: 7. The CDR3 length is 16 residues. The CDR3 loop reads CASSSLVAGVTDTQYF. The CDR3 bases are TGCGCCAGCAGCTCCCTAGTAGCGGGAGTCACAGATACGCAGTATTTT.

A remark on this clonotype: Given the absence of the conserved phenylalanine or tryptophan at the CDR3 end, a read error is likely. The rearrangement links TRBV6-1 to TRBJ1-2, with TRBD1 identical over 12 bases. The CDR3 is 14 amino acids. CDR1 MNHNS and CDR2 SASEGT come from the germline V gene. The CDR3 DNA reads TGTGTCAGCAGTGACCCCGGGACAGGGGGCGGCTACACCTAC. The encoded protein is CVSSDPGTGGGYTY.

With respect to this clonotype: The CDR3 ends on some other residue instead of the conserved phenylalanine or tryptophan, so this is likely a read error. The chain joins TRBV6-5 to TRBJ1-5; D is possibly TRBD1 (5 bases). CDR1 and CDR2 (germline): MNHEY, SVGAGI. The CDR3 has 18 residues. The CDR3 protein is CASCYTRPTATSNQPQHC. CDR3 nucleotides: TGTGCCAGCTGTTATACCCGGCCGACAGCCACTAGCAATCAGCCCCAGCATTGT.

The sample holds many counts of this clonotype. The CDR3 loop is CASSLGGTNSYNEQFF. The CDR3 DNA follows: TGCGCCAGCAGCTTAGGTGGGACGAACTCCTACAATGAGCAGTTCTTC. The rearrangement uses TRBV5-1 and TRBJ2-1; D possibly matches TRBD1 or TRBD2 (5 bases each). CDR1 is SGHRS, CDR2 YFSETQ, per germline. CDR3 length: 16 residues. V lost 2 bases and J lost 0, with 12 bases in between. Full variable domain (outside the CDR3, taken from reference TRBV5-1 and TRBJ2-1): KAGVTQTPRYLIKTRGQQVTLSCSPISGHRSVSWYQQTPGQGLQFLFEYFSETQRNKGNFPGRFSGRQFSNSRSEMNVSTLELGDSALYLCASSLGGTNSYNEQFFGPGTRLTVL.

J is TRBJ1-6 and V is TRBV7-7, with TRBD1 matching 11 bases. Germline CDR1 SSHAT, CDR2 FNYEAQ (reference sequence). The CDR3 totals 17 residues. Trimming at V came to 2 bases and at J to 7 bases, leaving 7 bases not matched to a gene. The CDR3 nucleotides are TGTGCCAGCAGCTTATCCGGGACAGGGGGATCGAATTCACCCCTCCACTTT. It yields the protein CASSLSGTGGSNSPLHF.

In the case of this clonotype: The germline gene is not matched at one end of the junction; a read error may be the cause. CDR3 residues: CSARIHVDSNQPQHF. The CDR3 nucleotides read TGTAGTGCTAGAATCCACGTAGATAGCAATCAGCCCCAGCATTTT. The genes are TRBV20-1 and TRBJ1-5; D not resolved. The CDR3 loop spans 15 amino acids. CDR1 is DFQATT, CDR2 SNEGSKA, per germline (reference sequence).

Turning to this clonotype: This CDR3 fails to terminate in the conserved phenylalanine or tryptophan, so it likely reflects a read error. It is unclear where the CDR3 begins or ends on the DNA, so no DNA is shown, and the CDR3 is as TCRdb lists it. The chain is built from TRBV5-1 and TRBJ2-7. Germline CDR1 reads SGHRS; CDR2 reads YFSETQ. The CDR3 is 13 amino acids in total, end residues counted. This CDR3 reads CASSPDSSYEQHL.

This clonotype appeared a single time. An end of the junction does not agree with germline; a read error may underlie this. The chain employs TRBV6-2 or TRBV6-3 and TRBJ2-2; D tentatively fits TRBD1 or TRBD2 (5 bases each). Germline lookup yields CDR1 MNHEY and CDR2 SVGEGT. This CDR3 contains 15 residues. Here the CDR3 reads CVSSYTGAAYVELFF. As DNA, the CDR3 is TGTGTCAGCAGTTACACCGGGGCCGCATATGTGGAGCTGTTTTTT.

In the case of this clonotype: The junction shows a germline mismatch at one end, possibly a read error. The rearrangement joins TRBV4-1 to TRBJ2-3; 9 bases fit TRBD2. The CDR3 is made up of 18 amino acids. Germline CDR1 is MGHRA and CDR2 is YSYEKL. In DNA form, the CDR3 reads TGCGCCAACAGCCAGACCATTGCCATAGCGGGAGTCACCGACACGCAGTATTTT. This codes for CANSQTIAIAGVTDTQYF.

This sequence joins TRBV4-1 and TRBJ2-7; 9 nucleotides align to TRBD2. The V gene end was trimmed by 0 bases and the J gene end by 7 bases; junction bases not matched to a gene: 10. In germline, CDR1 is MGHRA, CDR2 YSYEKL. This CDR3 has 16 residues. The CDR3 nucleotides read TGCGCCAGCAGCCAAGAGTTAGCGGGAGTCATTATAGAGCAGTACTTC. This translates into CASSQELAGVIIEQYF.

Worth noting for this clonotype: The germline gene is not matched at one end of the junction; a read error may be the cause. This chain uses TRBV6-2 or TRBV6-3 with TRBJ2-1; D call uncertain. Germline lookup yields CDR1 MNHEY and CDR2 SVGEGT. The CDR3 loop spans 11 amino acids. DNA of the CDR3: TGTGCCAGCTGTTACGACAAGCAATGGTCCTTC. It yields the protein CASCYDKQWSF.

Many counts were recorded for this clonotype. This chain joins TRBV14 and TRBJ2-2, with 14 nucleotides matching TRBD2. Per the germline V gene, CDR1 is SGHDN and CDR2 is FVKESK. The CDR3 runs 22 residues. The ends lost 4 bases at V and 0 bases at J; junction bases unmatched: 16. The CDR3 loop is CASSPQTWQGLAGASNTGELFF. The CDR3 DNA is TGTGCCAGCAGCCCCCAAACCTGGCAGGGACTAGCGGGAGCCTCGAACACCGGGGAGCTGTTTTTT.

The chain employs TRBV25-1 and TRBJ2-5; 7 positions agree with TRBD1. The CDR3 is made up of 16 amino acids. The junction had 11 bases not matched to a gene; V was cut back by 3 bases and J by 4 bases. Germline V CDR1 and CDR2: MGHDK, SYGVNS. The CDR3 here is CASSERVRGSGETQYF. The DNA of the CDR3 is TGTGCCAGCAGTGAGAGGGTCAGGGGGTCTGGAGAGACCCAGTACTTC.

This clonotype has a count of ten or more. In DNA form, the CDR3 reads TGTGCCAGCAGCTTAGAAGGTAGTCGGTCTGAGCAGTTCTTC. Amino acid sequence: CASSLEGSRSEQFF. The chain has TRBV7-9 and TRBJ2-1; D ambiguous. Trimming took off 1 base at V and 9 bases at J, with 13 bases between the two ends. The CDR3 totals 14 residues. Per germline, CDR1 SEHNR and CDR2 FQNEAQ (reference sequence).

Written as DNA, the CDR3 is TGTGCCAGCAGCCCGGCAACTAGCACAGATACGCAGTATTTT. Encoded protein: CASSPATSTDTQYF. This chain uses TRBV6-2 or TRBV6-3 with TRBJ2-3; no firm D call. From germline, CDR1 is MNHEY and CDR2 SVGEGT. This CDR3 region has 14 residues. Trimming removed 6 bases from V and 0 bases from J, with 10 bases in between.

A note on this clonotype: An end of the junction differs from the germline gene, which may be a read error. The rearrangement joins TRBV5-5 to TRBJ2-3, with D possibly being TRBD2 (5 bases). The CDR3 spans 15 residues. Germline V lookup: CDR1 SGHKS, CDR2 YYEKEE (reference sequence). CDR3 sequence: CVSRGIGTYTDTQYF. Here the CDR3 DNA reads TGTGTCAGCAGAGGGATCGGCACCTACACAGATACGCAGTATTTT.